A selection of T cell receptor beta chains follows, all from one sample in a study of blood T cell repertoires in COVID-19. This table comes from immunoSEQ multiplex PCR, and its TCRdb copy is limited to in-frame clones, with some not included. The table has about 210,000 clones, approximately 84% seen once. Input material: peripheral blood. These receptors all come from a woman between 45 and 65 years old with active or convalescent COVID-19. CDR3s include the opening cysteine and the closing phenylalanine or tryptophan. The D gene is left open where the match is weak. Size is omitted from some rows. Given values are once, few, many or a class for expanded clones.

v_call	cdr3_length	j_call	d_call	clone_size	cdr3_nt	cdr3_aa
TRBV2	12	TRBJ1-1	.	few	TGTGCCAGCGGGGGCAGGGAAACTGAAGCTTTCTTT	CASGGRETEAFF
TRBV12-3/TRBV12-4	12	TRBJ2-2	.	few	TGTGCCAGCAGTTTTAATATGTGGGAGCTGTTTTTT	CASSFNMWELFF
TRBV12-2	18	TRBJ2-3	.	.	TGTGCAAGTCGCTTAGTCCGGTGCCCGGGTGAAAGCACAGATACGCAGTATTTT	CASRLVRCPGESTDTQYF
TRBV30	12	TRBJ2-5	.	.	TGTGCCTGGGGGAACCCGGGGGAGACCCAGTACTTC	CAWGNPGETQYF
TRBV25-1	14	TRBJ2-1	.	.	TGTGCCAGCGGGAGCTACAGCTCCTACAATGAGCAGTTCTTC	CASGSYSSYNEQFF
TRBV28	15	TRBJ2-1	.	.	TGTGCCAGCAGCCGGGGAGGGGGATCCTACAATGAGCAGTTCTTC	CASSRGGGSYNEQFF
TRBV6-5	12	TRBJ2-5	.	.	TGTGCCAGCAGCCCGGGGAGGGAGACCCAGTACTTC	CASSPGRETQYF
TRBV5-6	15	TRBJ2-7	.	.	TGTGCCAGCAGCTTGGGCATTGGACAGACCTACGAGCAGTACTTC	CASSLGIGQTYEQYF
TRBV27	14	TRBJ2-7	TRBD2	.	TGTGCCAGCAGTCTGACTAGCGGTCCCTACGAGCAGTACTTC	CASSLTSGPYEQYF
TRBV29-1	10	TRBJ1-1	.	once	TGCAGCGTACTTGGCACTGAAGCTTTCTTT	CSVLGTEAFF
TRBV10-2	15	TRBJ2-1	TRBD2	.	TGCGCCAGTTCCGACTCAGCGGGAGGGCACTGGGAGCAGTTCTTC	CASSDSAGGHWEQFF
TRBV5-1	15	TRBJ1-2	TRBD1	.	TGCGCCAGCAGCTTCCGACCCGGGACAGAGGATGGCTACACCTTC	CASSFRPGTEDGYTF
TRBV3-1/TRBV3-2	15	TRBJ1-2	.	.	TGTGCCAGCAGCCAAGATCCAACAGGTTCCAATGGCTACACCTTC	CASSQDPTGSNGYTF
TRBV7-2	14	TRBJ1-2	TRBD1	once	TGTGCCAGCAGCTCAGGACAGGGGGACTATGGCTACACCTTC	CASSSGQGDYGYTF
TRBV5-1	14	TRBJ1-4	.	.	TGCGCCAGCAGCTTGGGGCAGGGAGGCGAAAAACTGTTTTTT	CASSLGQGGEKLFF
TRBV7-2	13	TRBJ1-5	.	.	TGTGCCAGCAGCGACAGCCCAACGGCACCCCAGCATTTT	CASSDSPTAPQHF
TRBV9	15	TRBJ2-1	TRBD2	.	TGTGCCAGCACCCCTGGGGATCGGGGGGTCAATGAGCAGTTCTTC	CASTPGDRGVNEQFF
TRBV6-5	15	TRBJ2-7	TRBD1	.	TGTGCCAGCAGTTACCCCGGGACAGGGGGCTACGAGCAGTACTTC	CASSYPGTGGYEQYF
TRBV20-1	13	TRBJ2-7	.	.	TGCAGTGCTAGTCCCCCCGAGAGGAACGAGCAGTACTTC	CSASPPERNEQYF
TRBV24-1	14	TRBJ2-7	TRBD1	.	TGTGCCACCAGTCCGGGACAGGGTCTCAACGAGCAGTACTTC	CATSPGQGLNEQYF
TRBV7-9	18	TRBJ2-4	TRBD2	once	TGTGCCAGCAGCTGGACTAGCGGGGGGGCTGAAGCCAAAAACATTCAGTACTTC	CASSWTSGGAEAKNIQYF
TRBV10-3	14	TRBJ1-4	TRBD1	.	TGTGCCATCAGTGACTCGACAGGGGATGAAAAACTGTTTTTT	CAISDSTGDEKLFF
TRBV27	16	TRBJ1-2	TRBD1	.	TGTGCCAGCATTAGCCCCCTGGACAGGATAATCTATGGCTACACCTTC	CASISPLDRIIYGYTF
TRBV28	14	TRBJ1-2	TRBD1	once	TGTGCCAGCAGCCTTAATAGGGGGCGCGATGGCTACACCTTC	CASSLNRGRDGYTF
TRBV5-4	13	TRBJ1-1	.	.	TGTGCCAGCAGCTTAGACTTGAACACTGAAGCTTTCTTT	CASSLDLNTEAFF
TRBV3-1/TRBV3-2	13	TRBJ1-2	.	.	TGTGCCAGCAGCCAAGCCGAGAACTATGGCTACACCTTC	CASSQAENYGYTF
TRBV24-1	13	TRBJ2-1	.	.	TGTGCCACCAGTGATCCGGGCCGGGGAGAGCAGTTCTTC	CATSDPGRGEQFF
TRBV15	16	TRBJ1-4	.	.	TGTGCCACCAGCAGAGAGGTGACAGGACCTAATGAAAAACTGTTTTTT	CATSREVTGPNEKLFF
TRBV2	14	TRBJ1-1	TRBD1	.	TGTGCCAGCAGGGGACAGGGGGCGCGGACTGAAGCTTTCTTT	CASRGQGARTEAFF
TRBV2	15	TRBJ2-7	.	.	TGTGCCAGCAGTGCGGGCGGCAGGGGTATAAACGAGCAGTACTTC	CASSAGGRGINEQYF
TRBV15	17	TRBJ2-2	.	once	TGTGCCACCAGCAGAGATTATAGGACAGCGAACACCGGGGAGCTGTTTTTT	CATSRDYRTANTGELFF
TRBV6-4	15	TRBJ2-2	.	.	TGTGCCAGCAGTGACTCGGGGGGGAACACCGGGGAGCTGTTTTTT	CASSDSGGNTGELFF
TRBV5-1	14	TRBJ2-2	.	.	TGCGCCAGCGGTAGCGGTTCGAACACCGGGGAGCTGTTTTTT	CASGSGSNTGELFF
TRBV6-5	12	TRBJ1-2	TRBD1	.	TGTGCCAGCAGTTACTCGACAGGGAGCTACACCTTC	CASSYSTGSYTF
TRBV28	15	TRBJ2-2	TRBD1	few	TGTGCCAGCAGTTCGGGACAGGGAGAAACCGGGGAGCTGTTTTTT	CASSSGQGETGELFF
TRBV25-1	15	TRBJ2-5	TRBD1	.	TGTGCCAGCAGCCCGGGACAGGGGTACCAAGAGACCCAGTACTTC	CASSPGQGYQETQYF
TRBV4-1	17	TRBJ2-1	.	.	TGCGCCAGCAGCCCGCGGACAGTTCCCTCCTCCTACAATGAGCAGTTCTTC	CASSPRTVPSSYNEQFF
TRBV5-6	17	TRBJ1-6	.	.	TGTGCCAGCAGCCCGGGACATTTTACGTCGGGTAATTCACCCCTCCACTTT	CASSPGHFTSGNSPLHF
TRBV4-2	15	TRBJ2-3	TRBD2	once	TGTGCCAGCAGCAATAGCGGGGGGGCCGCAGATACGCAGTATTTT	CASSNSGGAADTQYF
TRBV2	11	TRBJ1-2	.	.	TGTGCCATTGGGGGGGGCTATGGCTACACCTTC	CAIGGGYGYTF
TRBV10-1	16	TRBJ2-1	TRBD1	few	TGCGCCAGCAGTGAGTCGCGGACAGGGAGTGGCAATGAGCAGTTCTTC	CASSESRTGSGNEQFF
TRBV6-5	15	TRBJ1-1	TRBD1	.	TGTGCCAGCAGTAGGCCGGGACAGGGGGGCACTGAAGCTTTCTTT	CASSRPGQGGTEAFF
TRBV18	15	TRBJ2-1	.	few	TGTGCCAGCTCACCAGGGGGGAGAGGATTAAAGGAGCAGTTCTTC	CASSPGGRGLKEQFF
TRBV2	15	TRBJ2-5	TRBD1	.	TGTGCCAGCAGGCGCGCCGGGACAGCACAAGAGACCCAGTACTTC	CASRRAGTAQETQYF
TRBV12-3/TRBV12-4	13	TRBJ1-2	TRBD1	.	TGTGCCAGCAGCCAAACAGGGGGCTATGGCTACACCTTC	CASSQTGGYGYTF
TRBV2	12	TRBJ1-4	.	.	TGTGCCAGCAGGGAACTTAATGAAAAACTGTTTTTT	CASRELNEKLFF
TRBV7-9	15	TRBJ1-6	.	once	TGTGCCAGCAGCACGCAACAGCTCTATAATTCACCCCTCCACTTT	CASSTQQLYNSPLHF
TRBV6-6	16	TRBJ1-5	.	.	TGTGCCAGCAGTTACGGGTTTAGGAGCATCAATCAGCCCCAGCATTTT	CASSYGFRSINQPQHF